These T cell receptor beta chains were read from a single sample in a study of T cell responses to AZD1222 COVID-19 vaccine. Only in-frame clones appear in the TCRdb table, and some are missing; sequencing was by immunoSEQ multiplex PCR. In the table there are approximately 140,000 clones, around 88% of which are singletons. The sequencing here drew on peripheral blood, taken on day 0 of AZD1222 vaccination. These receptors were taken from an adult in good health. The CDR3 runs from the conserved cysteine through the conserved F or W. The order of the fields is clone size, J gene, D gene, V gene, CDR3 protein, CDR3 DNA. A D gene is named only where the DNA matches it firmly. Clone sizes are given selectively: once, few, many, or a class where the clone is expanded.

clone_size: NA
j_call: TRBJ1-4
d_call: TRBD1
v_call: TRBV19
cdr3_aa: CATTPGGHLRTNEKLFF
cdr3_nt: TGTGCCACCACTCCAGGGGGCCACCTACGGACTAATGAAAAACTGTTTTTT

clone_size: NA
j_call: TRBJ1-2
d_call: NA
v_call: TRBV6-5
cdr3_aa: CASSYIDQSVSYTF
cdr3_nt: TGTGCCAGCAGTTATATCGATCAGAGTGTGAGCTACACCTTC

clone_size: NA
j_call: TRBJ1-2
d_call: TRBD1
v_call: TRBV19
cdr3_aa: CASNIGQGAYGYTF
cdr3_nt: TGTGCCAGTAATATTGGACAGGGGGCCTATGGCTACACCTTC

clone_size: NA
j_call: TRBJ1-6
d_call: NA
v_call: TRBV5-6
cdr3_aa: CASSWADSRGANSPLHF
cdr3_nt: TGTGCCAGCAGCTGGGCCGACAGTCGCGGCGCTAATTCACCCCTCCACTTT

clone_size: NA
j_call: TRBJ1-1
d_call: TRBD1
v_call: TRBV28
cdr3_aa: CASSSPGTGMNTEAFF
cdr3_nt: TGTGCCAGCAGTTCCCCCGGGACAGGGATGAACACTGAAGCTTTCTTT

clone_size: few
j_call: TRBJ1-2
d_call: NA
v_call: TRBV12-5
cdr3_aa: CASVDSRDGYTF
cdr3_nt: TGTGCTAGTGTGGATTCCCGAGATGGCTACACCTTC

clone_size: NA
j_call: TRBJ1-1
d_call: NA
v_call: TRBV7-3
cdr3_aa: CASSPSQNTEAFF
cdr3_nt: TGTGCCAGCAGCCCCTCACAGAACACTGAAGCTTTCTTT

clone_size: NA
j_call: TRBJ2-2
d_call: NA
v_call: TRBV5-6
cdr3_aa: CASSLLGQGATGELFF
cdr3_nt: TGTGCCAGCAGCTTGTTGGGGCAGGGAGCCACCGGGGAGCTGTTTTTT

clone_size: NA
j_call: TRBJ2-5
d_call: TRBD1
v_call: TRBV18
cdr3_aa: CASSPRDRDTQYF
cdr3_nt: TGTGCCAGCTCACCCAGGGACAGGGACACCCAGTACTTC

clone_size: NA
j_call: TRBJ2-1
d_call: NA
v_call: TRBV11-3
cdr3_aa: CASSLRSNEQFF
cdr3_nt: TGTGCCAGCAGCCTTAGGAGCAATGAGCAGTTCTTC

clone_size: NA
j_call: TRBJ2-3
d_call: NA
v_call: TRBV7-6
cdr3_aa: CASSTLLAPGTDTQYF
cdr3_nt: TGTGCCAGCAGCACTTTGCTAGCTCCGGGCACAGATACGCAGTATTTT

clone_size: NA
j_call: TRBJ2-5
d_call: NA
v_call: TRBV16
cdr3_aa: CASSQLGETQYF
cdr3_nt: TGTGCCAGCAGCCAACTTGGTGAGACCCAGTACTTC

clone_size: NA
j_call: TRBJ2-7
d_call: NA
v_call: TRBV10-3
cdr3_aa: CAISEAGYEQYF
cdr3_nt: TGTGCCATCAGTGAGGCGGGGTACGAGCAGTACTTC

clone_size: NA
j_call: TRBJ1-5
d_call: TRBD1
v_call: TRBV10-3
cdr3_aa: CAISKDRPGFPNQPQHF
cdr3_nt: TGTGCCATCAGCAAGGACAGGCCCGGATTCCCCAATCAGCCCCAGCATTTT

clone_size: NA
j_call: TRBJ1-3
d_call: NA
v_call: TRBV7-2
cdr3_aa: CASSSKSSSGNTIYF
cdr3_nt: TGTGCCAGCAGCAGCAAGTCCTCCTCTGGAAACACCATATATTTT

clone_size: many
j_call: TRBJ1-4
d_call: NA
v_call: TRBV4-1
cdr3_aa: CASSHPGLRVGPGREKLFF
cdr3_nt: TGCGCCAGCAGCCACCCCGGCCTCCGGGTGGGCCCCGGGAGGGAAAAACTGTTTTTT

clone_size: once
j_call: TRBJ1-5
d_call: NA
v_call: TRBV7-8
cdr3_aa: CASSLTRGNQPQHF
cdr3_nt: TGTGCCAGCAGCTTAACCCGGGGGAATCAGCCCCAGCATTTT

clone_size: NA
j_call: TRBJ2-2
d_call: NA
v_call: TRBV7-2
cdr3_aa: CASSTGYTGELFF
cdr3_nt: TGTGCCAGCAGCACCGGATACACCGGGGAGCTGTTTTTT

clone_size: NA
j_call: TRBJ1-3
d_call: NA
v_call: TRBV3-1/TRBV3-2
cdr3_aa: CASSQGSAGNTIYF
cdr3_nt: TGTGCCAGCAGCCAAGGGTCGGCTGGAAACACCATATATTTT

clone_size: few
j_call: TRBJ1-3
d_call: NA
v_call: TRBV12-5
cdr3_aa: CASGPRSAGNTIYF
cdr3_nt: TGTGCTAGTGGTCCACGGAGTGCTGGAAACACCATATATTTT

clone_size: NA
j_call: TRBJ1-5
d_call: NA
v_call: TRBV5-4
cdr3_aa: CASSRHGNQPQHF
cdr3_nt: TGTGCCAGCAGTCGCCACGGTAATCAGCCCCAGCATTTT